These T cell receptor beta chains were read from a single sample in a study of OX40 agonist ivuxolimab in advanced cancers. The repertoire was sequenced with immunoSEQ multiplex PCR; TCRdb's copy has only in-frame clones and lacks some. Here the sample spans some 100,000 clones, about 90% being singletons. The sequences come from CD4+ or CD8+ T cells sorted from blood, collected in a trial of the OX40 agonist ivuxolimab. These receptors were obtained from an adult with an advanced solid tumor such as melanoma, head and neck, liver or kidney cancer. CDR3s include the opening cysteine and the closing phenylalanine or tryptophan. A D gene is named only where the DNA matches it firmly. A clone size is listed for some rows: how often the clone was seen (once, few, many), or a class if it is expanded.

abundance: .; j_gene: TRBJ2-3; d_gene: TRBD2; v_gene: TRBV15; len: 17; CDR3aa: CATSRDWSSGTPDTQYF; CDR3nt: TGTGCCACCAGCAGAGACTGGTCTAGCGGGACGCCAGATACGCAGTATTTT
abundance: few; j_gene: TRBJ2-1; d_gene: TRBD2; v_gene: TRBV9; len: 18; CDR3aa: CASSPNLLAGRAYNEQFF; CDR3nt: TGTGCCAGCAGCCCAAATCTACTAGCGGGCAGGGCCTACAATGAGCAGTTCTTC
abundance: .; j_gene: TRBJ1-1; d_gene: .; v_gene: TRBV10-3; len: 15; CDR3aa: CASSSEGTQRAEAFF; CDR3nt: TGTGCCAGCAGTTCCGAGGGCACACAAAGGGCTGAAGCTTTCTTT
abundance: .; j_gene: TRBJ2-1; d_gene: .; v_gene: TRBV9; len: 16; CDR3aa: CASSVGGGTAYNEQFF; CDR3nt: TGTGCCAGCAGCGTAGGAGGGGGGACGGCCTACAATGAGCAGTTCTTC
abundance: .; j_gene: TRBJ2-5; d_gene: TRBD1; v_gene: TRBV6-1; len: 14; CDR3aa: CASREDRGLETQYF; CDR3nt: TGTGCCAGCCGGGAGGACAGGGGGCTCGAGACCCAGTACTTC
abundance: .; j_gene: TRBJ1-5; d_gene: TRBD1; v_gene: TRBV10-3; len: 13; CDR3aa: CATSTGLDQPQHF; CDR3nt: TGTGCCACTTCGACAGGGCTCGATCAGCCCCAGCATTTT
abundance: once; j_gene: TRBJ2-1; d_gene: TRBD2; v_gene: TRBV19; len: 15; CDR3aa: CASRPSGRVVNEQFF; CDR3nt: TGTGCCAGTAGGCCTAGCGGGAGGGTGGTCAATGAGCAGTTCTTC
abundance: few; j_gene: TRBJ1-4; d_gene: .; v_gene: TRBV19; len: 15; CDR3aa: CASSIPSGQGEKLFF; CDR3nt: TGTGCCAGTAGTATACCTTCGGGGCAGGGGGAAAAACTGTTTTTT
abundance: .; j_gene: TRBJ2-1; d_gene: TRBD2; v_gene: TRBV10-3; len: 15; CDR3aa: CAISQRGGANNEQFF; CDR3nt: TGTGCCATCAGCCAGCGGGGTGGCGCTAACAATGAGCAGTTCTTC
abundance: .; j_gene: TRBJ2-7; d_gene: .; v_gene: TRBV5-1; len: 13; CDR3aa: CASSVGSGGEQYF; CDR3nt: TGCGCCAGCAGCGTGGGGTCTGGGGGCGAGCAGTACTTC
abundance: .; j_gene: TRBJ1-1; d_gene: .; v_gene: TRBV6-5; len: 14; CDR3aa: CASSWAGGNTEAFF; CDR3nt: TGTGCCAGCAGTTGGGCAGGTGGGAACACTGAAGCTTTCTTT
abundance: .; j_gene: TRBJ2-3; d_gene: TRBD1; v_gene: TRBV5-1; len: 15; CDR3aa: CASSWTGGNTDTQYF; CDR3nt: TGCGCCAGCAGCTGGACAGGGGGAAACACAGATACGCAGTATTTT
abundance: .; j_gene: TRBJ1-5; d_gene: TRBD1; v_gene: TRBV10-3; len: 14; CDR3aa: CAISRDSINQPQHF; CDR3nt: TGTGCCATCAGTCGGGACAGTATCAATCAGCCCCAGCATTTT
abundance: .; j_gene: TRBJ2-7; d_gene: .; v_gene: TRBV2; len: 12; CDR3aa: CASSEQYHEQYF; CDR3nt: TGTGCCAGCAGTGAACAGTACCACGAGCAGTACTTC
abundance: .; j_gene: TRBJ2-7; d_gene: .; v_gene: TRBV4-3; len: 14; CDR3aa: CASSPTGLSYEQYF; CDR3nt: TGCGCCAGCAGCCCGACAGGTCTCTCCTACGAGCAGTACTTC
abundance: .; j_gene: TRBJ2-5; d_gene: TRBD2; v_gene: TRBV7-2; len: 15; CDR3aa: CASSLGGGSRETQYF; CDR3nt: TGTGCCAGCAGCTTAGGGGGGGGTTCTCGAGAGACCCAGTACTTC
abundance: .; j_gene: TRBJ1-2; d_gene: .; v_gene: TRBV7-9; len: 12; CDR3aa: CASRLTGGGYTF; CDR3nt: TGTGCCAGCAGATTGACAGGAGGAGGCTACACCTTC
abundance: .; j_gene: TRBJ2-5; d_gene: .; v_gene: TRBV7-3; len: 14; CDR3aa: CASSRNSQQETQYF; CDR3nt: TGTGCCAGCAGCCGCAACAGCCAACAAGAGACCCAGTACTTC
abundance: .; j_gene: TRBJ2-3; d_gene: TRBD2; v_gene: TRBV2; len: 17; CDR3aa: CASRPGGGRAGTDTQYF; CDR3nt: TGTGCCAGCAGACCCGGGGGGGGGAGAGCCGGCACAGATACGCAGTATTTT
abundance: .; j_gene: TRBJ2-3; d_gene: .; v_gene: TRBV4-1; len: 17; CDR3aa: CASSHPPGAGRADTQYF; CDR3nt: TGCGCCAGCAGCCATCCCCCCGGAGCGGGTCGCGCAGATACGCAGTATTTT
abundance: .; j_gene: TRBJ2-3; d_gene: .; v_gene: TRBV7-2; len: 15; CDR3aa: CASTLLASQGDTQYF; CDR3nt: TGTGCCAGCACTCTGCTCGCGTCCCAGGGGGATACGCAGTATTTT
abundance: once; j_gene: TRBJ2-2; d_gene: TRBD1; v_gene: TRBV28; len: 16; CDR3aa: CASSPYRGRGIGGLFF; CDR3nt: TGTGCCAGCAGTCCGTACAGGGGGCGAGGAATTGGTGGGCTGTTTTTT
abundance: .; j_gene: TRBJ2-5; d_gene: TRBD1; v_gene: TRBV7-3; len: 13; CDR3aa: CASSPDRAETQYF; CDR3nt: TGTGCCAGCAGCCCGGACAGGGCCGAGACCCAGTACTTC